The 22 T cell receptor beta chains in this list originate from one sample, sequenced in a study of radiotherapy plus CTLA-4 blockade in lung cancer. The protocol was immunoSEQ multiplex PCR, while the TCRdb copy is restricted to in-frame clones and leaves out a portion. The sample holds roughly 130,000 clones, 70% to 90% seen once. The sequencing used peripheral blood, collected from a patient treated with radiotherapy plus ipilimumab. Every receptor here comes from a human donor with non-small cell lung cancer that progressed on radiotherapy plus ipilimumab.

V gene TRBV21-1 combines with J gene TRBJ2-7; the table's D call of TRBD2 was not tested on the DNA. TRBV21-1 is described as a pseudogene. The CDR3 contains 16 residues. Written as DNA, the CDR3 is TGTGCCAGCAGCAAAGTCCTGCGGGGTGGTTTCGACGAGCAGTACTTC. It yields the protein CASSKVLRGGFDEQYF.

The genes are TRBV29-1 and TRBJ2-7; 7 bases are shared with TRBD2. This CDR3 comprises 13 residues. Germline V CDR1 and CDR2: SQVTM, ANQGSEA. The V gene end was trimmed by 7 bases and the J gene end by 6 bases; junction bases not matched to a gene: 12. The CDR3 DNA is TGCAGCGCAGTAGGGACTACTGGAGTCGAGCAGTACTTC. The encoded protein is CSAVGTTGVEQYF.

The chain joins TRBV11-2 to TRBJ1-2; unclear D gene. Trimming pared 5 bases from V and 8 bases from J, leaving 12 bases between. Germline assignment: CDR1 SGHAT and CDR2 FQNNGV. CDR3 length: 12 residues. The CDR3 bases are TGTGCCAGCAGCGCCCTTAGTAGGGGCTACACCTTC. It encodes CASSALSRGYTF.

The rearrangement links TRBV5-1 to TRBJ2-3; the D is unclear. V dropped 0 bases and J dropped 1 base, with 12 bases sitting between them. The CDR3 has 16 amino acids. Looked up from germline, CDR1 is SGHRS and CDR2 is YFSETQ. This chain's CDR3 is CASSLGPTVGTDTQYF. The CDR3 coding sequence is TGCGCCAGCAGCTTGGGCCCAACCGTGGGCACAGATACGCAGTATTTT.

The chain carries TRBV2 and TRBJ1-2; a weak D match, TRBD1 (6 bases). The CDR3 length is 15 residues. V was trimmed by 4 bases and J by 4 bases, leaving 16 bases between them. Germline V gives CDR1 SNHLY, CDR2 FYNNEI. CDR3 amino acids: CASSAVQGGIYGYTF. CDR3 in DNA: TGTGCCAGCAGTGCGGTACAGGGTGGCATCTATGGCTACACCTTC.

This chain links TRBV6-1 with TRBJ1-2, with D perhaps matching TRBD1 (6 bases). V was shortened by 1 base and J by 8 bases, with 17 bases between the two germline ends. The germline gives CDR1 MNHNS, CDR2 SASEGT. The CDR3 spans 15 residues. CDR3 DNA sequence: TGTGCCAGCAGTGAAGGTTTTGGGACAACAACGGGCTACACCTTC. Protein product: CASSEGFGTTTGYTF.

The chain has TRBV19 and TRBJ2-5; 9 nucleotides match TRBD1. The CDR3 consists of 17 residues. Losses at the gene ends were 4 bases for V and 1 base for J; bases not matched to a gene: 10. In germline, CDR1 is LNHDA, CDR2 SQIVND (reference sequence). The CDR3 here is CASSTLPTGGGQETQYF. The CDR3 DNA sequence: TGTGCCAGTAGTACCCTACCGACAGGGGGGGGCCAAGAGACCCAGTACTTC.

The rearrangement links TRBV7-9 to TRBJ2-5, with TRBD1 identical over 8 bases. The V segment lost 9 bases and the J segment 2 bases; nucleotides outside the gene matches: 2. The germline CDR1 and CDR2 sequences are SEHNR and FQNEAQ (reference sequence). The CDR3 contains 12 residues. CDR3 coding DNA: TGTGCCAGTAACAGGGGGCAAGAGACCCAGTACTTC. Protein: CASNRGQETQYF. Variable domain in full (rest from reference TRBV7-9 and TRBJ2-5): DTGVSQNPRHKITKRGQNVTFRCDPISEHNRLYWYRQTLGQGPEFLTYFQNEAQLEKSRLLSDRFSAERPKGSFSTLEIQRTEQGDSAMYLCASNRGQETQYFGPGTRLLVL.

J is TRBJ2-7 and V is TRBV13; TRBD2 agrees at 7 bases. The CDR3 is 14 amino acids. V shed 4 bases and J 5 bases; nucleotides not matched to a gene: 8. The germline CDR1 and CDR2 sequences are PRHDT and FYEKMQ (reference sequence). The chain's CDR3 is CASSSSTSIHEQYF. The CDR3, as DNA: TGTGCCAGCAGCTCCTCGACTAGCATCCACGAGCAGTACTTC.

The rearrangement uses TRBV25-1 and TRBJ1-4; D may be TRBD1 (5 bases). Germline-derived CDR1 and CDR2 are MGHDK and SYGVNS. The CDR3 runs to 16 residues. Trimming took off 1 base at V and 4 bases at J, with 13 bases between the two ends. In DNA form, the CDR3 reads TGTGCCAGCAGTGAATTCGTCAGGGCCCGTAATGAAAAACTGTTTTTT. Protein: CASSEFVRARNEKLFF.

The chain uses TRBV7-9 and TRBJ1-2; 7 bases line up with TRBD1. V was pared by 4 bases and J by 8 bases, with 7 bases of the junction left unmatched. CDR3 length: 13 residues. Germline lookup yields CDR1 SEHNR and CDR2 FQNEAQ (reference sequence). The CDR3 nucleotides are TGTGCCAGCAGCTCCGACAGGGTGGGAGGCTACACCTTC. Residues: CASSSDRVGGYTF. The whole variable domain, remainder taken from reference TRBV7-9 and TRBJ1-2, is DTGVSQNPRHKITKRGQNVTFRCDPISEHNRLYWYRQTLGQGPEFLTYFQNEAQLEKSRLLSDRFSAERPKGSFSTLEIQRTEQGDSAMYLCASSSDRVGGYTFGSGTRLTVV.

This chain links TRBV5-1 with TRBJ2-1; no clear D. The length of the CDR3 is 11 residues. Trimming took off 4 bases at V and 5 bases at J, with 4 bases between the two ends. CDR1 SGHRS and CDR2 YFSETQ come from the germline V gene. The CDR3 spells CASSHNNEQFF. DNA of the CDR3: TGCGCCAGCAGCCACAACAATGAGCAGTTCTTC.

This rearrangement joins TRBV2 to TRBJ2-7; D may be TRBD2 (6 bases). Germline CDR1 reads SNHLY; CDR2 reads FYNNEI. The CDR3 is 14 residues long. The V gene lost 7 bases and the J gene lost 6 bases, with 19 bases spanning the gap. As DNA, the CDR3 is TGTGCCAGCACCTGGGGGGTCCCAAGGTTCGAGCAGTACTTC. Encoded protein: CASTWGVPRFEQYF.

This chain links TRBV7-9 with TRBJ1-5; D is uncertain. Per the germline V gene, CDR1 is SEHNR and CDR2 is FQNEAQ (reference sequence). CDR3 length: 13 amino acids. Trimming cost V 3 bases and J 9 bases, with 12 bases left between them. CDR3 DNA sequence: TGTGCCAGCAGCTTCGAGGGAGGTGGGCCCCAGCATTTT. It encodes CASSFEGGGPQHF.

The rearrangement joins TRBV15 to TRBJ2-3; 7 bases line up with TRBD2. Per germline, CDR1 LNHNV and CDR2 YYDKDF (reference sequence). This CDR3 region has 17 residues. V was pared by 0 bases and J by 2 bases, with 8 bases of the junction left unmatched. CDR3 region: CATSRDRLAAFTDTQYF. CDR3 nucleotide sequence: TGTGCCACCAGCAGAGATCGGCTAGCGGCTTTCACAGATACGCAGTATTTT.

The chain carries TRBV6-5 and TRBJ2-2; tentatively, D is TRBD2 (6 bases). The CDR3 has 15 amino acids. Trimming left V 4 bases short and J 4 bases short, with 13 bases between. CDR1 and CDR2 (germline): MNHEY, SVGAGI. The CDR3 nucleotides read TGTGCCAGCAGTTTTGGGGGAGCGGGCACCGGGGAGCTGTTTTTT. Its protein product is CASSFGGAGTGELFF.

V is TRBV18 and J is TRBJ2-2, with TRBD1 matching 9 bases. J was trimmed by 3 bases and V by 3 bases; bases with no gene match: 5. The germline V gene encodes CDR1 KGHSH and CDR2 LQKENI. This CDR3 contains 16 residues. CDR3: CASSPLRDRDTGELFF. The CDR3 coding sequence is TGTGCCAGCTCACCGCTCCGGGACAGGGACACCGGGGAGCTGTTTTTT.

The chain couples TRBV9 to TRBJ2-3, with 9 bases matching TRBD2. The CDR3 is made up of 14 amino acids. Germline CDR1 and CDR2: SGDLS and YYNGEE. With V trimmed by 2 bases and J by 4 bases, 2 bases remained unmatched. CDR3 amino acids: CASSVGTSPDTQYF. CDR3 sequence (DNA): TGTGCCAGCAGCGTCGGGACTAGCCCAGATACGCAGTATTTT.

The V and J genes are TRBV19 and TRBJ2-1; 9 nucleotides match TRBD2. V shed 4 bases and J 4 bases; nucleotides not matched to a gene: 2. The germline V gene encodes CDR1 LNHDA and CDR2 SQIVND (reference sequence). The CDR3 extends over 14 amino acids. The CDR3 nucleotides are TGTGCCAGTAGTAGACTAGCGGTATACAATGAGCAGTTCTTC. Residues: CASSRLAVYNEQFF.

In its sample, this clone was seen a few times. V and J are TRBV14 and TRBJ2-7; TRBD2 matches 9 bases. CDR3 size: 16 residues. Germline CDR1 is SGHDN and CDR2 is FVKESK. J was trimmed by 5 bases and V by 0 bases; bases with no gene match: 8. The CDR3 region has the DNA TGTGCCAGCAGCCAAGAAGATCTAGCGGGGAGGGACGAGCAGTACTTC. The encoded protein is CASSQEDLAGRDEQYF.

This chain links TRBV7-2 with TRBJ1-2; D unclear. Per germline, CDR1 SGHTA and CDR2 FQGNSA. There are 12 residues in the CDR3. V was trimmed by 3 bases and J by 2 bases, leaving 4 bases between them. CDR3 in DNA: TGTGCCAGCAGCTTTCGAAACTATGGCTACACCTTC. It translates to CASSFRNYGYTF.

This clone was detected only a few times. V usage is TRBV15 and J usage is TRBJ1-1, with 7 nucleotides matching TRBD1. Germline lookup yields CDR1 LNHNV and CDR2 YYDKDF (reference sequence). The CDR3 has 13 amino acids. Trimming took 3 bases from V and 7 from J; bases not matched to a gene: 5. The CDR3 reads CATSRGGDSEAFF. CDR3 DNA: TGTGCCACCAGCAGGGGGGGGGACAGTGAAGCTTTCTTT.